These T cell receptor beta chains were read from a single sample in a study of cytotoxic CD8 clonotypes in ibrutinib-treated CLL. TCRdb's copy holds only in-frame clones and misses some; the assay was immunoSEQ multiplex PCR. The sample has 140,000 to 150,000 clones; about 80% are singletons. The material sequenced was PBMCs, taken after 24 months of ibrutinib treatment. The receptors originated from a human donor with chronic lymphocytic leukemia. The conserved cysteine and the conserved F or W are not part of the CDR3 here. D genes are given only for firm matches. Not all rows give a size; the values are once, few, many and, for expanded clones, a class.

clone size,V gene,D gene,CDR3 protein
.,TRBV19,.,ASSRALGYTEAF
many,TRBV7-2,.,ASSPYYGNTIY
.,TRBV27,.,ASSGRREQF
.,TRBV5-1,.,ASSSNDLRDTQF
many,TRBV6-5,TRBD2,ASGPSGGHEQF
.,TRBV27,.,ASSPRTTNEKLF
.,TRBV28,.,ASAEGDYGYT
.,TRBV5-1,TRBD1,ASSNGQGDGYT
many,TRBV6-1,TRBD2,ASTQLAGAHNEQF
.,TRBV5-5,TRBD1,ASSSPTGGETQY